These T cell receptor beta chains were read from a single sample in a study of cytomegalovirus exposure and HLA in healthy donors. Generated by immunoSEQ multiplex PCR, the TCRdb table keeps only in-frame clones and is missing some. Found here are approximately 120,000 clones, 85% to 90% of them singletons; the top ten hold about 7%. The sample consisted of PBMCs. These receptors were taken from a woman younger than 45 in good health and CMV-seropositive. Both conserved end residues are part of each CDR3. The D gene is left open where the match is weak. Size values are once, few and many counts, or a class for expanded clones, and some rows have none.

size	D	J	V	CDR3	DNA
-	TRBD1	TRBJ1-4	TRBV7-9	CASSFPDRGGKKLFF	TGTGCCAGCAGCTTCCCGGACAGGGGAGGGAAAAAACTGTTTTTT
-	-	TRBJ1-1	TRBV5-4	CASSLEQRASDTEAFF	TGTGCCAGCAGCTTGGAACAGCGGGCCTCGGACACTGAAGCTTTCTTT
-	-	TRBJ1-4	TRBV27	CASSHRDAGEKLFF	TGTGCCAGCAGCCACAGGGACGCAGGGGAAAAACTGTTTTTT
-	-	TRBJ2-2	TRBV28	CASSFGWQGEETGELFF	TGTGCCAGCAGTTTTGGGTGGCAAGGAGAGGAGACCGGGGAGCTGTTTTTT
-	-	TRBJ1-6	TRBV7-9	CSSSPGVSSPLHF	TGTTCCAGCAGCCCAGGGGTGAGTTCACCCCTCCACTTT
-	TRBD1	TRBJ2-7	TRBV27	CASSWTGGMNEQYF	TGTGCCAGCAGTTGGACAGGGGGCATGAACGAGCAGTACTTC
-	TRBD1	TRBJ1-2	TRBV7-9	CASSLGTGAYRYTF	TGTGCCAGCAGCTTAGGTACAGGGGCGTATCGCTACACCTTC
-	-	TRBJ2-1	TRBV28	CASSPGTLILPFF	TGTGCCAGCAGCCCCGGGACTTTAATTCTTCCGTTCTTC
-	-	TRBJ1-1	TRBV21-1	CASSRVTATEAFF	TGTGCCAGCAGCAGAGTTACTGCCACTGAAGCTTTCTTT
-	-	TRBJ1-6	TRBV19	CASSHTLHGSSYNSPLHF	TGTGCCAGTAGCCACACCCTTCATGGGAGCTCCTATAATTCACCCCTCCACTTT
once	TRBD2	TRBJ2-5	TRBV10-3	CAISGAGETQYF	TGTGCCATCAGCGGAGCGGGGGAGACCCAGTACTTC
-	TRBD1	TRBJ1-3	TRBV2	CASSDGTAGNTIYF	TGTGCCAGCAGTGATGGGACAGCTGGAAACACCATATATTTT
-	TRBD2	TRBJ2-1	TRBV11-3	CASSLRSASGREEQFF	TGTGCCAGCAGCCTAAGATCGGCTAGCGGGAGAGAGGAGCAGTTCTTC
-	-	TRBJ2-3	TRBV5-1	CASRGSIGTDTQYF	TGCGCCAGCCGAGGGAGCATCGGCACAGATACGCAGTATTTT
-	-	TRBJ2-3	TRBV9	CASSLQGSSSSDTQYF	TGTGCCAGCAGCCTTCAGGGGAGTTCCTCAAGCGATACGCAGTATTTT
-	-	TRBJ1-1	TRBV30	CAWSWGSGEAFF	TGTGCCTGGAGTTGGGGTTCAGGGGAAGCTTTCTTT
-	-	TRBJ2-5	TRBV6-5	CASSYGVASETQYF	TGTGCCAGCAGTTACGGAGTAGCCTCGGAGACCCAGTACTTC
-	-	TRBJ1-5	TRBV4-1	CASSQVGQNQPQHF	TGCGCCAGCAGCCAAGTTGGACAGAATCAGCCCCAGCATTTT
-	-	TRBJ1-2	TRBV6-5	CASSPAGRGAGYTF	TGTGCCAGCAGTCCAGCGGGCCGGGGAGCTGGCTACACCTTC
-	-	TRBJ1-1	TRBV18	CASSPPQGKNTEAFF	TGTGCCAGCTCACCACCCCAGGGGAAGAACACTGAAGCTTTCTTT
once	-	TRBJ1-2	TRBV6-5	CASSEDPANYGYTF	TGTGCCAGCAGTGAAGATCCAGCTAACTATGGCTACACCTTC
-	-	TRBJ1-6	TRBV5-1	CASSLVAGAYNSPLHF	TGCGCCAGCAGCTTGGTGGCCGGGGCCTATAATTCACCCCTCCACTTT
-	-	TRBJ2-5	TRBV5-1	CASSLAQTIGVLETQYF	TGCGCCAGCAGCTTGGCCCAGACTATCGGGGTCTTAGAGACCCAGTACTTC
-	TRBD1	TRBJ2-2	TRBV10-3	CAIGPDRVGELFF	TGTGCCATCGGGCCAGACAGGGTCGGGGAGCTGTTTTTT
-	TRBD2	TRBJ2-1	TRBV29-1	CSAAGGLGWNEQFF	TGCAGCGCGGCGGGAGGGCTGGGCTGGAATGAGCAGTTCTTC
-	-	TRBJ1-4	TRBV6-6	CASSYVQNEKLFF	TGTGCCAGCAGTTACGTACAGAATGAAAAACTGTTTTTT
-	TRBD2	TRBJ2-7	TRBV28	CASRVRRGGLGEQYF	TGTGCCAGCAGGGTCCGGCGGGGAGGGTTGGGCGAGCAGTACTTC